The 6 T cell receptor beta chains below come from one sample, sequenced in a study of CD8+ T cells in alopecia areata. RNA was isolated and reverse transcribed to cDNA, the sequencing template. Sequencing used immunoSEQ multiplex PCR; TCRdb keeps in-frame clones, though not all of them. Altogether roughly 25,000 clones are present, roughly 52% being singletons, with the ten largest covering 31%. The sequencing input was NKG2D-high CD8+ T cells sorted from blood. These receptor sequences come from a human donor with alopecia areata.

J is TRBJ1-5 and V is TRBV27; D perhaps matches TRBD1 (6 bases). Germline V CDR1 and CDR2: MNHEY, SMNVEV (reference sequence). The CDR3 runs 16 residues. The ends were cut back, 6 bases at V and 3 bases at J, with 18 bases in the middle. The CDR3 bases are TGTGCCAGCAGATCCATGGACAGAGGTGTCAATCAGCCCCAGCATTTT. Amino acids: CASRSMDRGVNQPQHF.

In its sample, this clone was seen a few times. CDR3 DNA sequence: TGTGCCAGCAGAGGACCGCTCAATGAGCAGTTCTTC. Amino acid sequence: CASRGPLNEQFF. V gene TRBV2 combines with J gene TRBJ2-1; D gene ambiguous. Germline values: CDR1 SNHLY, CDR2 FYNNEI. V was trimmed by 6 bases and J by 6 bases, leaving 9 bases between them. The CDR3 has 12 residues.

This clone was seen a few times. The V and J genes are TRBV4-2 and TRBJ2-7; D gene uncertain. Germline-derived CDR1 and CDR2 are LGHNA and YNFKEQ. The V and J ends lost 0 bases and 3 bases respectively, with 9 bases between them. CDR3 length: 14 amino acids. In DNA form, the CDR3 reads TGTGCCAGCAGCCAAGAATGGATTCGCTACGAGCAGTACTTC. Its protein product is CASSQEWIRYEQYF.

This chain uses TRBV7-8 with TRBJ2-5; D unclear. The germline V gene has CDR1 SGHVS and CDR2 FQNEAQ. The CDR3 totals 13 residues. V was trimmed by 5 bases and J by 1 base, leaving 8 bases between them. The CDR3 region has the DNA TGTGCCAGCAGCCCCCGGCCCCAAGAGACCCAGTACTTC. Protein product: CASSPRPQETQYF.

The chain links TRBV27 to TRBJ2-2, with TRBD2 identical over 9 bases. J lost 6 bases, V lost 5 bases, and 10 bases had no gene match. The CDR3 sequence is 16 residues long. CDR1 and CDR2 from the germline V gene are MNHEY and SMNVEV (reference sequence). Here the CDR3 DNA reads TGTGCCAGCAGTCCACGACTAGCGGAGGTCGCCGGGGAGCTGTTTTTT. As protein: CASSPRLAEVAGELFF.

The chain couples TRBV4-2 to TRBJ2-3; 8 nucleotides line up with TRBD1. J was trimmed by 4 bases and V by 4 bases; bases with no gene match: 4. Germline V CDR1 and CDR2: LGHNA, YNFKEQ. This CDR3 is built from 14 residues. In DNA, the CDR3 is TGTGCCAGCAGCCCCCGGACAGGGCCAGATACGCAGTATTTT. Translating it yields CASSPRTGPDTQYF.